This T cell receptor (beta chain) was found in a study of CXCR3-negative and CXCR3-positive naive CD8 T cells. Overall study: Sequencing yielded around 150 million TRB reads, roughly 1.5 +/- 0.3 million per library.

Points from the study as a whole: Hydrophobicity was higher for TRB CDR3s found in CXCR3-positive naive cells than in CXCR3-negative naive cells.

Germline V gene lookup returns CDR1 SGHTA and CDR2 FQGNSA. The CDR3 loop spans 16 amino acids. Details on this clonotype: Its specificity is not known.

Carrying UMI labels, the TRB cDNA libraries were prepared through 5' RACE. TCRdb re-called the 5' RACE reads; one entry per CDR3 protein, DNA not given. The sample features about 89,000 distinct CDR3 sequences, with 0.5% to 0.6% in its top ten. The material sequenced was naive CXCR3+ CD8+ T cells from blood. As to subset: CD45RO-CCR7+CD27+CD95- naive CD8+ T cells expressing CXCR3 (TNR3+). This sequence joins TRBV7-2 and TRBJ2-7. This TCR came from a human donor in good health. Some clones in this sample may be carry-over from other donors' samples. CDR3 protein: CASSLEAVYSSYEQYF.